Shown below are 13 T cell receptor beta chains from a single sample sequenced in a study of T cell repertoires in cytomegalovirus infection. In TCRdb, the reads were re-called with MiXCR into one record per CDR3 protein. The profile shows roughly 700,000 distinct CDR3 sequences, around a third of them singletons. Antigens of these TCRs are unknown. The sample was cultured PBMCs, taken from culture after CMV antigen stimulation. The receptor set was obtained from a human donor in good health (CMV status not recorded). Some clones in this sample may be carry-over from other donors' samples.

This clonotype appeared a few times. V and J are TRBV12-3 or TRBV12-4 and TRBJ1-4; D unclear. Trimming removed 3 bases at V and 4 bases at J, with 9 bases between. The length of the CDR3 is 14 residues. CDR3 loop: CASSFRAYNEKLFF. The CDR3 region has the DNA TGTGCCAGCAGTTTCCGGGCCTATAATGAAAAACTGTTTTTT.

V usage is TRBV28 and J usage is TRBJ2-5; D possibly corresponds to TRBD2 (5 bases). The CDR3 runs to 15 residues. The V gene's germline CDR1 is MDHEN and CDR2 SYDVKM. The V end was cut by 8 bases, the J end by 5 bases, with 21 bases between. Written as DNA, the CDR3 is TGTGCCAGCGTACACCTACTAGGGAATGCGGAGACCCAGTACTTC. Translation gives CASVHLLGNAETQYF.

CDR3 loop: CASRDSSSYNEQFF. The CDR3 DNA sequence: TGTGCCAGCAGGGACAGTAGCTCCTACAATGAGCAGTTCTTC. The chain recombines TRBV12-3 or TRBV12-4 with TRBJ2-1, with D perhaps TRBD1 (6 bases). This CDR3 has 14 amino acids. V lost 6 bases to trimming and J lost 0 bases, with 9 bases between them.

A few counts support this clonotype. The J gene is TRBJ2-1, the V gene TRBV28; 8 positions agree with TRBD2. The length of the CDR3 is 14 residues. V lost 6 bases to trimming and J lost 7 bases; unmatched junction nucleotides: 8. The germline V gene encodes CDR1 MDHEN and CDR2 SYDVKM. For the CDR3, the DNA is TGTGCCAGCAGCGGGGGGGGGCGACTGAATGAGCAGTTCTTC. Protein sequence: CASSGGGRLNEQFF.

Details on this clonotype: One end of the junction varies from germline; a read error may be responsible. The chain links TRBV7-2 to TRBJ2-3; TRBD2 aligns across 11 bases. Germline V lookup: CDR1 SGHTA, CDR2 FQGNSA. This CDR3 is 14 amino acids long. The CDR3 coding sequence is TGTGCCAGCAGCTCGGCCCACACTAGCGGGGGCTACAACTTT. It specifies CASSSAHTSGGYNF.

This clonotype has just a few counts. CDR3 protein: CASGRADGYYNEQFF. The CDR3 DNA reads as TGTGCCAGCGGTCGTGCGGACGGTTACTACAATGAGCAGTTCTTC. The chain uses TRBV6-2 or TRBV6-3 and TRBJ2-1; D gene ambiguous. Germline V gene sequence: CDR1 MNHEY, CDR2 SVGEGT. This CDR3 region has 15 residues. Trimming shortened V by 8 bases and J by 3 bases, and 17 bases separated the two germline ends.

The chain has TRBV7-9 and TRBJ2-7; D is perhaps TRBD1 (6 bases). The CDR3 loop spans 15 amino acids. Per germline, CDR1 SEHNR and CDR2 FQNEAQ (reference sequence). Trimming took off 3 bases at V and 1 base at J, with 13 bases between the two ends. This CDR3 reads CASSFRTARSYEQYF. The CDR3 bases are TGTGCCAGCAGCTTTAGGACAGCACGGTCCTACGAGCAGTACTTC.

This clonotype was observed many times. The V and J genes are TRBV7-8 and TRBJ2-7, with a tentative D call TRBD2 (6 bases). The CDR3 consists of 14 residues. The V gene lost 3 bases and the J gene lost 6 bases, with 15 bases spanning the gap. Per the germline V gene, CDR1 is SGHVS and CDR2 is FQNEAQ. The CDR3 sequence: CASSFAGTIPEQYF. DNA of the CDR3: TGTGCCAGCAGCTTTGCGGGGACCATCCCCGAGCAGTACTTC.

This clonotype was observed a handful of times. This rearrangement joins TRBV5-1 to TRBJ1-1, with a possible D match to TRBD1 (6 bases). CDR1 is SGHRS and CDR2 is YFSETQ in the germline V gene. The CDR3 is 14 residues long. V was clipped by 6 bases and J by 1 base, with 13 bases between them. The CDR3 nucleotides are TGCGCCAGCAAGAGGGGGACGGGGAACACTGAAGCTTTCTTT. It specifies CASKRGTGNTEAFF.

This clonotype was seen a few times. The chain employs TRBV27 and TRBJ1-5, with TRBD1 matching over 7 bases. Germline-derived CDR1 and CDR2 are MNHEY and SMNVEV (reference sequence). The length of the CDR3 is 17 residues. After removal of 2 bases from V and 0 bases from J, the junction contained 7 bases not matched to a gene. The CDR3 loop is CASSLRGTAYSNQPQHF. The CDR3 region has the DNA TGTGCCAGCAGTTTACGCGGGACAGCCTATAGCAATCAGCCCCAGCATTTT.

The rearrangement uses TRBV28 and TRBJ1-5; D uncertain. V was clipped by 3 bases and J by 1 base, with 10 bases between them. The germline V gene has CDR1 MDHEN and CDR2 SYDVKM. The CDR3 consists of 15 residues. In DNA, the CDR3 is TGTGCCAGCAGTTTGGACGCCGGCAGCAATCAGCCCCAGCATTTT. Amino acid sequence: CASSLDAGSNQPQHF.

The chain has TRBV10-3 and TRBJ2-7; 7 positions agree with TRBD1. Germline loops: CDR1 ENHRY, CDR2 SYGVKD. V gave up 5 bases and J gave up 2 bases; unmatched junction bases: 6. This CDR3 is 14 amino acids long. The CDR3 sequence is CAISRRDSPYEQYF. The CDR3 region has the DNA TGTGCCATCAGTCGAAGGGACAGTCCCTACGAGCAGTACTTC.

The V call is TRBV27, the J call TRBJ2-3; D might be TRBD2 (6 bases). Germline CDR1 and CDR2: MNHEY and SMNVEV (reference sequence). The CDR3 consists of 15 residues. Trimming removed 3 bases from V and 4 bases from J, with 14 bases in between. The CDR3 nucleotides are TGTGCCAGCAGTTTGACTAGGGGAGTGGCAGATACGCAGTATTTT. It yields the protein CASSLTRGVADTQYF.